The present TCR beta chain was sequenced within a study of response to subunit inactivated influenza vaccine. General study findings and limits: That few new T cells are recruited by each seasonal influenza vaccination was the authors' suggestion.

This clonotype was observed a handful of times. Its antigen is currently unknown. The CDR3 has 12 amino acids. Germline V gene lookup returns CDR1 SGHRS and CDR2 YFSETQ. Trimming cost V 4 bases and J 6 bases, with 8 bases left between them. Using its own MiXCR run on the RT-PCR reads, TCRdb lists one record per CDR3 protein. The table shows about 700,000 distinct CDR3 sequences, with roughly 14% occurring only once. The chain uses TRBV5-1 and TRBJ2-1, with D hard to call. The source is a man aged 50 to 60 who received an inactivated influenza vaccine. The sequenced sample was PBMCs from blood, obtained approximately 12 days after vaccination. The CDR3 sequence: CASSPSFNEQFF. The CDR3 region has the DNA TGCGCCAGCAGCCCCTCGTTCAATGAGCAGTTCTTC.